The 5 T cell receptor beta chains listed next were all sequenced from one sample in a study of blood T cells in healthy people across ages. Next came a second PCR, run for about 6 to 12 cycles, which used a sample-barcoded 5' primer along with a J-beta primer mix. Via MiXCR, TCRdb re-called the 5' RACE reads, giving one row per CDR3 protein. Of about 720,000 distinct CDR3 sequences in the sample, 20% to 25% are singletons; the top ten hold about 22%. Sequencing input: blood. Receptor source: a man aged 65 to 79 in good health.

This clonotype was counted only a few times. The CDR3 DNA reads TGTGCCAGCAGCCAAGATTTTACCTACAATGAGCAGTTCTTC. It codes for CASSQDFTYNEQFF. This rearrangement joins TRBV14 to TRBJ2-1; D gene uncertain. In germline, CDR1 is SGHDN, CDR2 FVKESK. Trimming took off 0 bases at V and 2 bases at J, with 5 bases between the two ends. This CDR3 has 14 amino acids.

This clonotype was seen a handful of times. The chain has TRBV28 and TRBJ1-1; weak D call: TRBD1 (5 bases). Deletions cut 5 bases from V and 8 bases from J, with 18 bases between. This CDR3 spans 14 amino acids. The germline CDR1 and CDR2 sequences are MDHEN and SYDVKM. CDR3: CASSILRGASEAFF. The CDR3 region has the DNA TGTGCCAGCAGTATCCTAAGGGGCGCATCCGAAGCTTTCTTT.

Only a few counts were recorded for this clonotype. V usage is TRBV27 and J usage is TRBJ2-7, with D possibly being TRBD1 (6 bases). The germline V gene has CDR1 MNHEY and CDR2 SMNVEV (reference sequence). With 6 bases removed from V and 9 bases from J, the gap between germline ends came to 21 bases. The CDR3 spans 14 residues. CDR3 loop: CASRERGRGLLQYF. CDR3 coding DNA: TGTGCCAGCAGAGAGAGGGGCAGGGGCCTACTGCAGTACTTC.

This clonotype was seen a handful of times. The germline gene is not matched at one end of the junction; a read error may be the cause. V is TRBV2 and J is TRBJ2-3; 8 bases map to TRBD1. CDR1 SNHLY and CDR2 FYNNEI come from the germline V gene. The CDR3 consists of 16 residues. The CDR3 region is CASSDRGRYVLDTRYF. The DNA for the CDR3 is TGTGCCAGCAGTGACAGGGGGCGATATGTTTTAGATACGCGGTATTTT.

This clonotype was found a few times. This chain links TRBV20-1 with TRBJ1-1; 7 positions agree with TRBD1. The CDR3 runs to 13 residues. V lost 1 base, J lost 5 bases, and 4 bases stayed unmatched. From germline, CDR1 is DFQATT and CDR2 SNEGSKA (reference sequence). The CDR3 loop is CSARGDSFTEAFF. The CDR3 coding sequence is TGCAGTGCTAGAGGGGACAGTTTTACTGAAGCTTTCTTT.